The 16 T cell receptor beta chains listed next were all sequenced from one sample in a study of shared clonotypes between healthy human individuals. Clones were read by immunoSEQ multiplex PCR, and TCRdb kept only the in-frame ones, dropping some. This sample yields around 510,000 clones, of which around 78% are seen a single time; more than 10% belongs to the top ten. Material for sequencing was PBMCs. These receptors were obtained from a middle-aged woman in good health. Some clones in this sample may be carry-over from other donors' samples.

The V gene is TRBV18, the J gene TRBJ1-2, with D perhaps matching TRBD1 (5 bases). CDR1 and CDR2 (germline): KGHSH, LQKENI. Trimming left V 2 bases short and J 4 bases short, with 14 bases between. The CDR3 length is 15 residues. This chain's CDR3 is CASSPEMTVSYGYTF. The CDR3 DNA follows: TGTGCCAGCTCACCAGAGATGACAGTGTCCTATGGCTACACCTTC.

On this clone: This same CDR3 is encoded by further DNA sequences in the sample. The CDR3 DNA reads TGTGCCAGCAGCGTCCTAGCGGGCACAGATACGCAGTATTTT. It yields the protein CASSVLAGTDTQYF. The J gene is TRBJ2-3, the V gene TRBV9, with TRBD2 matching over 7 bases. This CDR3 has 14 residues. CDR1 is SGDLS, CDR2 YYNGEE, per germline. V lost 2 bases to trimming and J lost 1 base; unmatched junction nucleotides: 1. Combining the CDR3 with reference TRBV9 and TRBJ2-3 gives the whole variable domain DSGVTQTPKHLITATGQRVTLRCSPRSGDLSVYWYQQSLDQGLQFLIQYYNGEERAKGNILERFSAQQFPDLHSELNLSSLELGDSALYFCASSVLAGTDTQYFGPGTRLTVL.

This clone has just a few counts. V usage is TRBV7-9 and J usage is TRBJ2-1; 7 positions match TRBD1. Per germline, CDR1 SEHNR and CDR2 FQNEAQ (reference sequence). The CDR3 extends over 14 amino acids. Trimming cost V 5 bases and J 7 bases; bases outside gene matches: 8. The chain's CDR3 is CASSLPGQANEQFF. CDR3 coding DNA: TGTGCCAGCAGCCTCCCCGGACAGGCAAATGAGCAGTTCTTC.

This chain links TRBV18 with TRBJ2-2; D remains ambiguous. V was cut by 3 bases and J by 1 base, with 9 bases left in between. Germline V gene sequence: CDR1 KGHSH, CDR2 LQKENI. The CDR3 spans 15 residues. The CDR3 spells CASSPDAQNTGELFF. DNA of the CDR3: TGTGCCAGCTCACCGGACGCCCAGAACACCGGGGAGCTGTTTTTT.

This clone showed up just a few times. The chain couples TRBV6-5 to TRBJ1-4; D may be TRBD1 (6 bases). V was cut by 2 bases and J by 5 bases, with 15 bases left in between. CDR1 MNHEY and CDR2 SVGAGI come from the germline V gene. The CDR3 sequence is 16 residues long. The DNA of the CDR3 is TGTGCCAGCAGTTACCTACTCGGGACATCAAATGAAAAACTGTTTTTT. Protein product: CASSYLLGTSNEKLFF.

This chain uses TRBV28 with TRBJ1-5; D is possibly TRBD1 (5 bases). Germline V gene lookup returns CDR1 MDHEN and CDR2 SYDVKM. The CDR3 totals 17 residues. The V end was cut by 6 bases, the J end by 5 bases, with 23 bases between. Here the CDR3 DNA reads TGTGCCAGCAGCCCGCGTTTGTGGGGGGGGAAAGATCAGCCCCAGCATTTT. Amino acids: CASSPRLWGGKDQPQHF.

The chain employs TRBV4-3 and TRBJ2-3; D may be TRBD2 (7 bases). This CDR3 has 14 residues. Trimming removed 4 bases from V and 5 bases from J, with 13 bases in between. CDR1 is LGHNA and CDR2 is YSLEER in the germline V gene. The CDR3 bases are TGCGCCAGCAGCCCTCGAGGGGGGGTAGATACGCAGTATTTT. Its protein product is CASSPRGGVDTQYF.

This clone was counted between two and nine times. The gene calls are TRBV21-1 and TRBJ1-5. TRBV21-1 is assigned pseudogene status. The CDR3 contains 15 residues. The CDR3 spells CASVRNREASQPQHF. The DNA for the CDR3 is TGTGCCAGCGTCCGGAACCGAGAGGCGTCGCAGCCCCAGCATTTT.

The chain is built from TRBV6-1 and TRBJ2-7; a possible D gene is TRBD1 (6 bases). The CDR3 loop spans 15 amino acids. Per germline, CDR1 MNHNS and CDR2 SASEGT. The V and J ends lost 2 bases and 2 bases respectively, with 13 bases between them. CDR3 bases: TGTGCCAGCAGTGAATGGGGACACGAAACCTACGAGCAGTACTTC. This codes for CASSEWGHETYEQYF.

This clone showed up just once. This sequence joins TRBV2 and TRBJ1-5, with 8 bases lining up with TRBD1. The V gene end was trimmed by 6 bases and the J gene end by 6 bases; junction bases not matched to a gene: 10. Germline CDR1 reads SNHLY; CDR2 reads FYNNEI. The CDR3 extends over 15 amino acids. The CDR3 here is CASSFGQGASQPQHF. Written as DNA, the CDR3 is TGTGCCAGCAGCTTCGGGCAGGGGGCGTCTCAGCCCCAGCATTTT.

The chain is built from TRBV6-5 and TRBJ1-2; D unresolved. V lost 2 bases and J 6 bases, leaving 13 bases between the germline ends. CDR3 length: 14 residues. Germline V lookup: CDR1 MNHEY, CDR2 SVGAGI. CDR3 amino acids: CASSYRSPRDGYTF. Written as DNA, the CDR3 is TGTGCCAGCAGTTACCGGTCCCCGAGGGATGGCTACACCTTC.

The chain recombines TRBV18 with TRBJ2-7; TRBD2 aligns across 10 bases. With V trimmed by 0 bases and J by 3 bases, 2 bases remained unmatched. The CDR3 is made up of 15 amino acids. Germline V gene data show CDR1 as KGHSH and CDR2 as LQKENI. DNA of the CDR3: TGTGCCAGCTCACCACCGGCTAGCGGGAGCTACGAGCAGTACTTC. Protein product: CASSPPASGSYEQYF.

The rearrangement links TRBV4-2 to TRBJ2-3; 9 bases align to TRBD2. CDR3 length equals 16 residues. Germline V gives CDR1 LGHNA, CDR2 YNFKEQ. The ends lost 4 bases at V and 2 bases at J; junction bases unmatched: 7. DNA of the CDR3: TGTGCCAGCAGCCCAGCTAGCGGGATTAACACAGATACGCAGTATTTT. Its translation: CASSPASGINTDTQYF.

The table lists this clone with many counts. V usage is TRBV18 and J usage is TRBJ2-2, with D tentatively TRBD1 or TRBD2 (5 bases each). Trimming left V 3 bases short and J 2 bases short, with 13 bases between. Germline V gene data show CDR1 as KGHSH and CDR2 as LQKENI. This CDR3 spans 16 amino acids. CDR3 region: CASSPLPGPNTGELFF. In nucleotides, the CDR3 is TGTGCCAGCTCACCTCTCCCGGGACCAAACACCGGGGAGCTGTTTTTT.

This chain connects TRBV6-6 to TRBJ1-4, with D possibly matching TRBD1 (5 bases). V was clipped by 10 bases and J by 8 bases, with 20 bases between them. The V gene's germline CDR1 is MNHNY and CDR2 SVGAGI (reference sequence). The CDR3 is made up of 14 amino acids. CDR3 loop: CATSLRDPDEKLFF. The CDR3, as DNA: TGTGCCACCTCCCTCCGGGACCCCGACGAAAAACTGTTTTTT.

This clone was seen a handful of times. The chain has TRBV10-1 and TRBJ2-7, with D perhaps being TRBD1 or TRBD2 (5 bases each). Germline V gene lookup returns CDR1 WNHNN and CDR2 SYGVQD (reference sequence). V lost 3 bases and J lost 6, with 12 bases in between. The CDR3 is 13 amino acids. CDR3 protein: CASSDRTDSEQYF. CDR3 DNA sequence: TGCGCCAGCAGTGACCGGACTGACAGCGAGCAGTACTTC.